The rows below give T cell receptor beta chains drawn from one sample of a study of CD8 T cells in Susac syndrome. TCRdb redid the calling of the immunoSEQ multiplex PCR reads with MiXCR, one entry per CDR3 protein. The sample gives around 300,000 distinct CDR3 sequences, 92% of which show up once; around 0.07% is in the top ten. The sequenced sample consisted of CD4+ T cells from PBMCs. The receptors originated from a human donor with multiple sclerosis. CDR3s include the opening cysteine and the closing phenylalanine or tryptophan. Each record gives: J gene, V gene, clone size, D gene, CDR3 DNA, CDR3 protein. A D gene is named only where the DNA matches it firmly. Size is stated for part of the rows, as once, few or many counts, or as a class when the clone is expanded.

>TRBJ2-1|TRBV5-1|-|TRBD2
TGCGCCAGCAGCTTGTCAGGGTTTTCTAGCGGGGGGCAGAAATACAATGAGCAGTTCTTC
CASSLSGFSSGGQKYNEQFF
>TRBJ2-5|TRBV7-2|-|-
TGTGCCAGCAGCTTAGGGGTTAGCAGACCCAGGGAGACCCAGTACTTC
CASSLGVSRPRETQYF
>TRBJ1-1|TRBV6-1|-|-
TGTGCCAGCAGTGAATTTGGAGGGGTGAGGACTGAAGCTTTCTTT
CASSEFGGVRTEAFF
>TRBJ2-1|TRBV20-1|-|TRBD2
TGCAGTGCTAGTCGGACTAGCGCCAGCTCCTACAATGAGCAGTTCTTC
CSASRTSASSYNEQFF
>TRBJ1-3|TRBV2|-|-
TGTGCCAGCAGCCGGGACGCGAATACTGGAAACACCATATATTTT
CASSRDANTGNTIYF
>TRBJ1-5|TRBV20-1|-|-
TGCAGTGCTAGTTGGGGGTCAGGTCAGCCCCAGCATTTT
CSASWGSGQPQHF
>TRBJ2-1|TRBV14|-|TRBD2
TGTGCCAGCAGCCAAGCCGCGACTAGCGGGGGCTACAATGAGCAGTTCTTC
CASSQAATSGGYNEQFF
>TRBJ1-2|TRBV12-3/TRBV12-4|-|-
TGTGCCAGCAGCTTGACCTCCTGGGAGAATGGCTACACCTTC
CASSLTSWENGYTF
>TRBJ1-3|TRBV12-3/TRBV12-4|-|-
TGTGCCAGCAGTACCCTCGGGGCCGCCTACTCTGGAAACACCATATATTTT
CASSTLGAAYSGNTIYF
>TRBJ2-7|TRBV3-1|-|-
TGTGCCAGCAGCCAAGAGGCTAGAAGGGGCCGCCGCGAGCAGTACTTC
CASSQEARRGRREQYF
>TRBJ1-2|TRBV20-1|-|TRBD1
TGCAGTGCACGTGGGAGGGGGCAAGTCCATGGCTACACCTTC
CSARGRGQVHGYTF
>TRBJ2-7|TRBV20-1|-|-
TGCAGTGCTAGAGGCTTCGGGCCGGCGGGCGAGCAGTACTTC
CSARGFGPAGEQYF
>TRBJ2-5|TRBV3-1|-|-
TGTGCCAGCAGCCAGATCGGGGCTGCGGAGACCCAGTACTTC
CASSQIGAAETQYF
>TRBJ2-1|TRBV7-3|-|-
TGTGCCAGCAGCTTAGTAGCTACCGAGCAGTTCTTC
CASSLVATEQFF
>TRBJ1-2|TRBV30|few|-
TGTGCCTGGAGCTTGGGGGGAAACTATGGCTACACCTTC
CAWSLGGNYGYTF
>TRBJ2-2|TRBV20-1|-|-
TGCAGTGCTAGAGATCAGCCGAACACCGGGGAGCTGTTTTTT
CSARDQPNTGELFF
>TRBJ2-1|TRBV30|-|-
TGTGCCTGGAGTGCAACCGGGACAAAAAGGGATGAGCAGTTCTTC
CAWSATGTKRDEQFF
>TRBJ1-5|TRBV10-3|-|-
TGTGCCATCAGTGATGGAGGGGGTGAGCCCCAGCATTTT
CAISDGGGEPQHF
>TRBJ2-1|TRBV20-1|-|TRBD2
TGCAGTGCTTACCAGCGGGGGGGTTACGGGAATGAGCAGTTCTTC
CSAYQRGGYGNEQFF
>TRBJ1-1|TRBV20-1|few|-
TGCAGTGCTAGTGACGCCCTGAAAGGCCGAAACACTGAAGCTTTCTTT
CSASDALKGRNTEAFF
>TRBJ1-1|TRBV19|-|TRBD1
TGTGCCAGTAGGGACAGGGGCCGTATTGGTAACACTGAAGCTTTCTTT
CASRDRGRIGNTEAFF
>TRBJ1-1|TRBV14|-|-
TGTGCCAGCAGCCAAAACCACGGGGGAGGGCCCGGGACTGAAGCTTTCTTT
CASSQNHGGGPGTEAFF
>TRBJ2-5|TRBV30|-|-
TGTGCCGGCGGGCCCTGGGAGACCCAGTACTTC
CAGGPWETQYF
>TRBJ2-7|TRBV2|-|-
TGTGCCAGCAGTGACGGGAGCCTGTTGAGCCACGAGCAGTACTTC
CASSDGSLLSHEQYF
>TRBJ2-2|TRBV12-3/TRBV12-4|few|-
TGTGCCAGCAGTTTGTCCGGGGAGCTGTTTTTT
CASSLSGELFF
>TRBJ1-1|TRBV3-1|-|-
TGTGCCAGCAGCCAGACCTTGAGCACTGAAGCTTTCTTT
CASSQTLSTEAFF
>TRBJ2-6|TRBV5-1|-|-
TGCGCCAGCAGCTTGGCCCAAGCGGGCTCTGGGGCCAACGTCCTGACTTTC
CASSLAQAGSGANVLTF
>TRBJ1-6|TRBV3-1|-|TRBD1
TGTGCCAGCAGCCACGTGACAGGGGGAACATCACCCCTCCACTTT
CASSHVTGGTSPLHF
>TRBJ1-5|TRBV5-6|-|-
TGTGCCAGCAGCTTGACAGGCCCCAATCAGCCCCAGCATTTT
CASSLTGPNQPQHF
>TRBJ2-7|TRBV20-1|-|-
TGCAGTGCTAGGGATGGGGGCCGGGGGGACTACGAGCAGTACTTC
CSARDGGRGDYEQYF
>TRBJ2-1|TRBV6-4|-|-
TGTGCCAGCAGTTTGACCCAGGGAGGCTTCAATGAGCAGTTCTTC
CASSLTQGGFNEQFF
>TRBJ2-1|TRBV7-9|once|-
TGTGCCAGCAGCTTATTGGGGAGAAGGTATGGGGATGAGCAGTTCTTC
CASSLLGRRYGDEQFF
>TRBJ2-7|TRBV3-1|-|-
TGTGCCAGCAGCCAGTTGTACGAGCAGTACTTC
CASSQLYEQYF
>TRBJ1-6|TRBV19|-|-
TGTGCCAGTAGTATATCACCGGGGGCAGGAGGGACTTCACCCCTCCACTTT
CASSISPGAGGTSPLHF
>TRBJ1-6|TRBV7-3|-|-
TGTGCCAGCAGCTCCCTCGGGACCAATTCACCCCTCCACTTT
CASSSLGTNSPLHF
>TRBJ1-1|TRBV11-2|-|-
TGTGCCAGCAGCCGCATCCGAGGCTCTGAAGCTTTCTTT
CASSRIRGSEAFF
>TRBJ2-2|TRBV7-3|once|-
TGTGCCAGCAGCCCGTTCGACAGTTACACCGGGGAGCTGTTTTTT
CASSPFDSYTGELFF
>TRBJ1-2|TRBV7-2|-|TRBD1
TGTGCCAGCAGCCTCAACAGGGGGCAAGGCTATGGCTACACCTTC
CASSLNRGQGYGYTF
>TRBJ2-1|TRBV10-3|-|-
TGTGCCATCAGTCTAACTGCCAATGAGCAGTTCTTC
CAISLTANEQFF
>TRBJ2-7|TRBV15|-|-
TGTGCCACCAGCAGAGTCGAGGGAAGCTACGAGCAGTACTTC
CATSRVEGSYEQYF
>TRBJ2-7|TRBV3-1|few|-
TGTGCCAGCAGCCAAGACACTAGTCGGCCCCTCGAGCAGTACTTC
CASSQDTSRPLEQYF
>TRBJ1-1|TRBV7-3|-|TRBD1
TGTGCCAGCAGCTGGGGAGGGACAGGGGAAGATGAAGCTTTCTTT
CASSWGGTGEDEAFF
>TRBJ2-5|TRBV3-1|-|-
TGTGCCAGCAGCCTTAGACAGAACCCACAAGAGACCCAGTACTTC
CASSLRQNPQETQYF
>TRBJ1-4|TRBV20-1|-|-
TGCAGTGCCCCCAGGGAGAGCCTAGTTAGCGAAAAACTGTTTTTT
CSAPRESLVSEKLFF
>TRBJ2-1|TRBV12-5|-|-
TGTGCTAGTGGTTTGTCCCAGACTAGGGAGTATGATGAGCAGTTCTTC
CASGLSQTREYDEQFF
>TRBJ2-7|TRBV30|few|-
TGTGCCTGGAGTGTAGGTCGGGGACCCAGCTCCTACGAGCAGTACTTC
CAWSVGRGPSSYEQYF
>TRBJ1-1|TRBV6-2/TRBV6-3|once|TRBD1
TGTGCCAGCAGGGGGGACAGGGGGCGGACTGAAGCTTTCTTT
CASRGDRGRTEAFF
>TRBJ1-1|TRBV29-1|-|-
TGCAGCGTTGAAGATTGGTCCGCGACGACCTACACTGAAGCTTTCTTT
CSVEDWSATTYTEAFF
>TRBJ1-2|TRBV10-3|-|-
TGTGCCACCATGCAGGGTTCTAACTATGGCTACACCTTC
CATMQGSNYGYTF
>TRBJ1-1|TRBV30|-|-
TGTGCCTGGAACCGGTCCCCGAGGCCTGAAGCTTTCTTT
CAWNRSPRPEAFF
>TRBJ1-1|TRBV9|-|TRBD1
TGTGCCAGCAGCGTCGGGACAGGCAACACTGAAGCTTTCTTT
CASSVGTGNTEAFF
>TRBJ1-2|TRBV2|-|-
TGTGCCAGCAGAGTGGACAGTAACTATGGCTACACCTTC
CASRVDSNYGYTF
>TRBJ2-2|TRBV9|-|TRBD2
TGTGCCAGCAGCTCGACGATAGCGGGAGCCTTGGGCACCGGGGAGCTGTTTTTT
CASSSTIAGALGTGELFF
>TRBJ2-5|TRBV19|-|-
TGTGCCAGTAGTATAGGGTTTGGGGCGCCCCAAGAGACCCAGTACTTC
CASSIGFGAPQETQYF
>TRBJ2-3|TRBV21-1|-|-
TGTGCCAGCCCCCCCGCGGGAAGCACAGATACGCAGTATTTT
CASPPAGSTDTQYF
>TRBJ1-1|TRBV6-1|-|-
TGTGCCAGCAGGGATGTGAGCTACGACACTGAAGCTTTCTTT
CASRDVSYDTEAFF
>TRBJ1-2|TRBV4-1|-|-
TGCGCCAGCAGCAATCCTCGGCTCCGGGGGTTCTATGGCTACACCTTC
CASSNPRLRGFYGYTF
>TRBJ2-1|TRBV29-1|-|-
TGCAGCGTTCCACTAGGGGGGCGAAGACTTAATGAGCAGTTCTTC
CSVPLGGRRLNEQFF
>TRBJ2-7|TRBV4-3|-|-
TGCGCCAGCAGCCAAGATTGGGACCAGGACTACGAGCAGTACTTC
CASSQDWDQDYEQYF
>TRBJ2-3|TRBV4-1|-|TRBD1
TGCGCCAGCAGCCCCCTTAGGGACAGGGGCGGCGATACGCAGTATTTT
CASSPLRDRGGDTQYF